These 11 T cell receptor beta chains were sequenced from one sample in a study of blood T cell repertoires in COVID-19. Some clones are missing from TCRdb's copy, which holds only in-frame ones; the method was immunoSEQ multiplex PCR. The repertoire includes 140,000 to 150,000 clones, roughly 79% of them detected once, and approximately 8.4% sits in the top ten. The sequenced sample was peripheral blood. All receptors derive from a human donor with acute or convalescent COVID-19. The donor label of this sample is uncertain.

The rearrangement uses TRBV15 and TRBJ1-3; TRBD1 might be the D (5 bases). Looked up from germline, CDR1 is LNHNV and CDR2 is YYDKDF (reference sequence). Trimming removed 0 bases from V and 12 bases from J, with 9 bases in between. CDR3 length: 12 residues. CDR3 loop: CATSRDQGSIYF. In DNA form, the CDR3 reads TGTGCCACCAGCAGAGATCAGGGTAGCATATATTTT.

The rearrangement uses TRBV5-4 and TRBJ1-1, with D maybe TRBD1 (5 bases). The germline V gene has CDR1 SGHNT and CDR2 YYREEE (reference sequence). CDR3 size: 15 residues. V shed 0 bases and J shed 9 bases, with 18 bases lying between them. The CDR3: CASSLATGMGLKAFF. CDR3 nucleotides: TGTGCCAGCAGCTTGGCTACTGGGATGGGACTAAAAGCTTTCTTT.

The gene calls are TRBV5-1 and TRBJ1-4, with D unclear. This CDR3 has 17 amino acids. The germline CDR1 and CDR2 sequences are SGHRS and YFSETQ. V lost 2 bases and J lost 0, with 14 bases in between. The CDR3 DNA is TGCGCCAGCAGCTTACAGCCTGTGACCTCAACTAATGAAAAACTGTTTTTT. Translating gives CASSLQPVTSTNEKLFF.

This clone has more than one count but fewer than ten. The rearrangement uses TRBV7-2 and TRBJ1-5, with D unclear. Germline V CDR1 and CDR2: SGHTA, FQGNSA. This CDR3 has 14 residues. Between the trimmed V and J ends, which lost 8 bases and 0 bases, there was a span of 11 bases. The DNA of the CDR3 is TGTGCCAGCGCCTCCCCGGGTAGCAATCAGCCCCAGCATTTT. It encodes CASASPGSNQPQHF.

This clone has only a few counts. CDR3 amino acids: CASSVGRTGGNTIYF. The CDR3 nucleotides read TGTGCCAGCAGCGTAGGTCGGACAGGCGGAAACACCATATATTTT. The chain uses TRBV9 and TRBJ1-3; 7 nucleotides line up with TRBD1. This CDR3 has 15 amino acids. J was trimmed by 4 bases and V by 0 bases; bases with no gene match: 4. Looked up from germline, CDR1 is SGDLS and CDR2 is YYNGEE.

The chain couples TRBV4-1 to TRBJ1-1; D unclear. The CDR3 is made up of 14 amino acids. Germline CDR1 is MGHRA and CDR2 is YSYEKL. The V and J ends lost 4 bases and 3 bases respectively, with 12 bases between them. The CDR3 DNA sequence: TGCGCCAGCAGCCTCCGTTCTGCGGACACTGAAGCTTTCTTT. Translation: CASSLRSADTEAFF.

Only a few counts were recorded for this clone. J is TRBJ1-1 and V is TRBV29-1; 11 bases agree with TRBD1. This CDR3 has 13 residues. J gave up 3 bases and V 4 bases, and 1 base lay outside the gene matches. Germline V gene lookup returns CDR1 SQVTM and CDR2 ANQGSEA. The CDR3 spells CSVGDRGDTEAFF. CDR3 in DNA: TGCAGCGTTGGGGACAGGGGGGACACTGAAGCTTTCTTT.

V gene TRBV6-5 combines with J gene TRBJ1-1; D is unresolved. The germline V gene encodes CDR1 MNHEY and CDR2 SVGAGI. This CDR3 is 13 amino acids long. V lost 5 bases to trimming and J lost 0 bases, with 7 bases between them. The CDR3: CASSQRVNTEAFF. The CDR3 DNA reads TGTGCCAGCAGTCAGAGGGTGAACACTGAAGCTTTCTTT.

This clone was picked up one time. The rearrangement joins TRBV9 to TRBJ1-6, with TRBD1 matching over 8 bases. The CDR3 totals 14 residues. Germline V gene sequence: CDR1 SGDLS, CDR2 YYNGEE. The V and J ends lost 3 bases and 8 bases, in that order; junction bases with no gene match: 4. The CDR3 nucleotides are TGTGCCAGCAGCGAGGACAGGGTGGATTCACCCCTCCACTTT. It specifies CASSEDRVDSPLHF.

J is TRBJ2-5 and V is TRBV2; tentatively, D is TRBD2 (6 bases). CDR3 length: 15 residues. Germline CDR1 and CDR2: SNHLY and FYNNEI. V gave up 4 bases and J gave up 5 bases, with 17 bases separating them. The DNA of the CDR3 is TGTGCCAGCAGTGGTCAGGGACTCCCAGAGGAGACCCAGTACTTC. It is translated as CASSGQGLPEETQYF.

The V call is TRBV3-1 (or the pseudogene TRBV3-2), the J call TRBJ1-2; D call uncertain. Germline V gene data show CDR1 as LGHDT and CDR2 as YNNKEL (reference sequence). CDR3 size: 15 residues. V lost 7 bases and J 0 bases, leaving 15 bases between the germline ends. CDR3 region: CASTPGVGANYGYTF. The CDR3 bases are TGTGCCAGCACCCCCGGGGTGGGTGCTAACTATGGCTACACCTTC.